This TCR beta chain was documented in a study of blood T cell repertoires in COVID-19. Study-wide background: COVID-19 samples, acute and convalescent, were from the United States, Italy and Spain.

Those who participated ranged in age from about 18 to 89 years and resided in about two dozen US areas. The CDR3 length is 12 residues. Trimming cost V 8 bases and J 3 bases; bases outside gene matches: 3. The germline V gene has CDR1 KGHSH and CDR2 LQKENI. Using immunoSEQ multiplex PCR, the repertoire was profiled, and TCRdb retains in-frame clones only, with some absent. The sample lists 200,000 to 300,000 clones; 85% to 90% were seen once. The receptor was derived from a man in his forties or fifties who had recovered from COVID-19. The chain employs TRBV18 and TRBJ1-2; TRBD1 matches at 7 bases. The sequencing input was PBMCs or T cells enriched from blood (not recorded which). The CDR3 DNA reads TGTGCCAGCGCCACAGGGGACTATGGCTACACCTTC. Translating it yields CASATGDYGYTF.